Reported below is one T cell receptor (beta chain). What it recognizes is unknown. These data come from a study of CD4 T cells in relation to SARS-CoV-2 and coronaviruses. Study details: Crossreactive spike epitopes shared across donors were mapped to their HLA restriction.

Naive and memory CD4+ T cell DNA was deep-sequenced without culture. The method was immunoSEQ multiplex PCR; TCRdb's version includes in-frame clones alone and lacks a portion of them. The table lists 60,000 to 85,000 clones, approximately 95% of them singletons, with around 0.21% in the top ten. Study findings and constraints: SARS-CoV-2-driven expansion was significantly weaker in crossreactive than monoreactive clones. Each donor contributed either pre-pandemic or post-infection samples, not both.

The unexposed donors gave CD4+ T cells in about 2010-2019, prior to COVID-19. Germline assignment: CDR1 SEHNR and CDR2 FQNEAQ (reference sequence). This CDR3 contains 14 residues. With 11 bases clipped from V and 1 base from J, the junction kept 8 bases outside the gene matches. This chain connects TRBV7-9 to TRBJ1-1, with 9 bases matching TRBD1. The origin of this receptor is a human donor in good health. Sequenced input: naive CD4+ T cells from PBMCs. The subset denotes: naive CD4+ T cells isolated by negative enrichment. The CDR3 region is CASFRTGENTEAFF. The CDR3 region has the DNA TGTGCCTCTTTTCGGACAGGGGAGAACACTGAAGCTTTCTTT.